The entry that follows covers one T cell receptor (beta chain) sequence. What it binds is unknown. Sequencing relied on a cDNA template that was reverse transcribed from extracted RNA. Profiling relied on immunoSEQ multiplex PCR, and the TCRdb table lists in-frame clones only, not all of them. This sample carries approximately 99,000 clones, approximately 63% of them seen once, and the ten largest clones take 20% to 25%. The data were taken from a study of CD8+ T cells in alopecia areata. Researchers picked out CD4+ and CD8+ T cells from PBMCs by sorting. J gave up 6 bases and V 4 bases, and 21 bases lay outside the gene matches. This CDR3 region has 19 residues. Germline V CDR1 and CDR2: SGHNT, YYREEE (reference sequence). Study-wide points: An increase in clonality over normal scalp was evident in lesional scalp, especially alopecia totalis/universalis.

This TCR derives from a human donor in good health. Material for sequencing was CD8+ T cells sorted from blood. The genes are TRBV5-4 and TRBJ2-3, with 9 bases aligning to TRBD1. The CDR3 sequence is CASSRGQGARFGDSDTQYF. The CDR3 DNA sequence: TGTGCCAGCAGCCGGGGACAGGGAGCGCGGTTTGGGGACAGCGATACGCAGTATTTT.